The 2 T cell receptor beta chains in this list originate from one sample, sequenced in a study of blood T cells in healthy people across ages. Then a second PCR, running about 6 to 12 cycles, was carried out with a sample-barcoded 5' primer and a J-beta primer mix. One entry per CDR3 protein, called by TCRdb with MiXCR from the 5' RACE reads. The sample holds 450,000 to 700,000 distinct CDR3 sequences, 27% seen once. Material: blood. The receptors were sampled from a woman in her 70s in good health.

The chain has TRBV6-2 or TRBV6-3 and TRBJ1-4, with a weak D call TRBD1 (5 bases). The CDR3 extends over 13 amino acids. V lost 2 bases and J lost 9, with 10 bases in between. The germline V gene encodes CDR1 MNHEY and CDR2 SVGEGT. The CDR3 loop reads CASSYQQGQKLFF. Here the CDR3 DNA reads TGTGCCAGCAGTTACCAGCAGGGACAAAAACTGTTTTTT.

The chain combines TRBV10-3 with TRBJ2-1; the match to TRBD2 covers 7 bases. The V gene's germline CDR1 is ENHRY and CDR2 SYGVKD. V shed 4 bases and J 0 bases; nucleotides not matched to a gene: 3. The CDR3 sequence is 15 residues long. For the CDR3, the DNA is TGTGCCATCAGTGTTTGGGGGGGCTCCTACAATGAGCAGTTCTTC. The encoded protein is CAISVWGGSYNEQFF.